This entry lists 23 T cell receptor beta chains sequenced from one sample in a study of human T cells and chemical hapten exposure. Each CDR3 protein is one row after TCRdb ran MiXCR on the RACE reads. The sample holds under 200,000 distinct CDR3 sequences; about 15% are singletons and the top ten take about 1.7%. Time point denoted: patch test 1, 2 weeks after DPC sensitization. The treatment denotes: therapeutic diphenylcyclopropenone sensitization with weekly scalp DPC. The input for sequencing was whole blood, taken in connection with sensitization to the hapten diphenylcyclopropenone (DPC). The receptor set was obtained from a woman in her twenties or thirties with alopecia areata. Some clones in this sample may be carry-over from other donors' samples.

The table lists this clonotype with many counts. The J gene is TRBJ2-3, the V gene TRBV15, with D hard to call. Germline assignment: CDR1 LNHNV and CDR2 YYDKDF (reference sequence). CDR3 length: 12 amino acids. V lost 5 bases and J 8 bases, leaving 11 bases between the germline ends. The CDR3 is CATSSFWTTQYF. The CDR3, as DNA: TGTGCCACCAGCTCATTTTGGACTACGCAGTATTTT.

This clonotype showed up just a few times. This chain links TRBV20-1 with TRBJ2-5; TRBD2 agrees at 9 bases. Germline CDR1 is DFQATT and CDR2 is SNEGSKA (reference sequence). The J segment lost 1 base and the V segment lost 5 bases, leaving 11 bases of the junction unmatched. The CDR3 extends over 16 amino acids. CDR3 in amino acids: CSAGYFSGGLQETQYF. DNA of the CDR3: TGCAGTGCTGGGTATTTTAGCGGGGGACTCCAAGAGACCCAGTACTTC.

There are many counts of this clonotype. CDR3 amino acids: CASSQDRTFGQPQHF. The CDR3 region has the DNA TGCGCCAGCAGCCAAGATAGGACCTTCGGTCAGCCCCAGCATTTT. The chain recombines TRBV4-3 with TRBJ1-5, with unresolved D. Trimming left V 0 bases short and J 6 bases short, with 12 bases between. Germline V CDR1 and CDR2: LGHNA, YSLEER. CDR3 length: 15 amino acids.

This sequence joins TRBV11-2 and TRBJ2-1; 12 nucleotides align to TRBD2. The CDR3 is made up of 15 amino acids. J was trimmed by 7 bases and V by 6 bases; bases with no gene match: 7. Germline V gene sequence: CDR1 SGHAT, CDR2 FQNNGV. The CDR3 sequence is CASRTRTSGTNEQFF. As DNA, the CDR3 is TGTGCCAGCAGGACGAGGACTAGCGGGACTAATGAGCAGTTCTTC. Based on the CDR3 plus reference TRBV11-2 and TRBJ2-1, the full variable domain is EAGVAQSPRYKIIEKRQSVAFWCNPISGHATLYWYQQILGQGPKLLIQFQNNGVVDDSQLPKDRFSAERLKGVDSTLKIQPAKLEDSAVYLCASRTRTSGTNEQFFGPGTRLTVL.

CDR3 loop: CASKPTGSSYEQYF. For the CDR3, the DNA is TGTGCCAGTAAACCGACAGGGTCCTCCTACGAGCAGTACTTC. The chain has TRBV19 and TRBJ2-7; 7 nucleotides align to TRBD1. The germline V gene encodes CDR1 LNHDA and CDR2 SQIVND (reference sequence). CDR3 size: 14 residues. V gave up 7 bases and J gave up 0 bases; unmatched junction bases: 6.

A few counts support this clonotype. The CDR3 region is CASSLRQGRETQYF. The CDR3 region has the DNA TGTGCCAGCAGTTTAAGGCAGGGGAGAGAGACCCAGTACTTC. The chain employs TRBV28 and TRBJ2-5; perhaps TRBD1 as D (6 bases). Germline V CDR1 and CDR2: MDHEN, SYDVKM. This CDR3 region has 14 residues. V lost 2 bases, J lost 4 bases, and 11 bases lay in between.

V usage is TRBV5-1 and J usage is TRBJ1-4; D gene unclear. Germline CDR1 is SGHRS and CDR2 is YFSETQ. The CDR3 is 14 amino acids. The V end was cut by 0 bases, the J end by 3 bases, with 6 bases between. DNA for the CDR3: TGCGCCAGCAGCTTGGGAACGGCTAATGAAAAACTGTTTTTT. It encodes CASSLGTANEKLFF.

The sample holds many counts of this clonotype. CDR3 bases: TGTGCCAGCAGCGTAGGTTCGGGACACTATGGCTACACCTTC. This encodes CASSVGSGHYGYTF. The chain employs TRBV9 and TRBJ1-2; maybe TRBD1 (5 bases). The CDR3 covers 14 residues. Germline-derived CDR1 and CDR2 are SGDLS and YYNGEE. V dropped 0 bases and J dropped 3 bases, with 9 bases sitting between them.

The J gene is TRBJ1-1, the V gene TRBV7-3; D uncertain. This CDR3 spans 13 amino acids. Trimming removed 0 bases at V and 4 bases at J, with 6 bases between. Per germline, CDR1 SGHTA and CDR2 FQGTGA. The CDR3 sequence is CASSLTGFTEAFF. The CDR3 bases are TGTGCCAGCAGCTTAACAGGTTTCACTGAAGCTTTCTTT.

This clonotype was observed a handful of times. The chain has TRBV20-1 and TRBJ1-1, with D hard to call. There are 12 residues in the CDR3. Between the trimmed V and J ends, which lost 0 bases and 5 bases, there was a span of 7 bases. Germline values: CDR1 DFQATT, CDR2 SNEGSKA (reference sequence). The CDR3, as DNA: TGCAGTGCTAGAGAACCTTTGACTGAAGCTTTCTTT. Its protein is CSAREPLTEAFF.

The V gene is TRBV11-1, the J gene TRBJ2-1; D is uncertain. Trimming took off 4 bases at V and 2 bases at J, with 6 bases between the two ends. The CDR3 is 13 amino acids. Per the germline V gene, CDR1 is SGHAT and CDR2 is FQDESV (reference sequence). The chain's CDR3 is CASSSPPYNEQFF. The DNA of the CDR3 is TGTGCCAGCAGCTCCCCTCCCTACAATGAGCAGTTCTTC.

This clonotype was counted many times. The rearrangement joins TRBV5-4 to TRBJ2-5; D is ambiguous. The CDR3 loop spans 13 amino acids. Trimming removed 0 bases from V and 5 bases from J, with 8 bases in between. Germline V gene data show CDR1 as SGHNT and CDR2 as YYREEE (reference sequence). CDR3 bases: TGTGCCAGCAGCTTGGCGGTAAAGGAGACCCAGTACTTC. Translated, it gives CASSLAVKETQYF.

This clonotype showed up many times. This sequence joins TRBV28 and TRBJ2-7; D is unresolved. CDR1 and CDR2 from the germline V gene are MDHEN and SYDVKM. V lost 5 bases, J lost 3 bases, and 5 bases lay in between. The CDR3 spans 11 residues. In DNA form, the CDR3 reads TGTGCCAGCAGTCTCATCTACGAGCAGTACTTC. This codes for CASSLIYEQYF.

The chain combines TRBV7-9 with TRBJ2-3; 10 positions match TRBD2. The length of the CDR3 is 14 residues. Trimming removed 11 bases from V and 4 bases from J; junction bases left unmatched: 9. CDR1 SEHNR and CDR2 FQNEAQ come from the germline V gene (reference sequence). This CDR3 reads CAFGQLAGSDTQYF. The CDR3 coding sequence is TGTGCCTTTGGGCAACTAGCGGGGTCAGATACGCAGTATTTT.

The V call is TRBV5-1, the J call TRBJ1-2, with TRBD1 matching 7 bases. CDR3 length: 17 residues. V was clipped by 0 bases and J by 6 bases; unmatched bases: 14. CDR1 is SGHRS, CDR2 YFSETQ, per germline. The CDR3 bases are TGCGCCAGCAGCTTGGCCTTCACGACAGGGACCGCTCATGGCTACACCTTC. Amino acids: CASSLAFTTGTAHGYTF.

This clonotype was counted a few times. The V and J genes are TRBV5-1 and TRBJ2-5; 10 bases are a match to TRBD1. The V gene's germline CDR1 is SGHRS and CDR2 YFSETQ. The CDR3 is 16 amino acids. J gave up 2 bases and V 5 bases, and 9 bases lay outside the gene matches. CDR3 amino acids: CASSQADRGIQETQYF. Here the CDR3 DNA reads TGCGCCAGCAGTCAGGCGGACAGGGGGATTCAAGAGACCCAGTACTTC.

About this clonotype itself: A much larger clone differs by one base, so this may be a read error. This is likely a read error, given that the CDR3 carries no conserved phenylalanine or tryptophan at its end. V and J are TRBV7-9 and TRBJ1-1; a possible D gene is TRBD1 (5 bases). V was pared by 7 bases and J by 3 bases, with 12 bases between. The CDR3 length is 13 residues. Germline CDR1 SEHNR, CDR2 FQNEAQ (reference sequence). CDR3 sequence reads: CASIRGVDTEAFI. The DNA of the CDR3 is TGTGCCAGCATACGGGGGGTGGACACTGAAGCTTTCATT.

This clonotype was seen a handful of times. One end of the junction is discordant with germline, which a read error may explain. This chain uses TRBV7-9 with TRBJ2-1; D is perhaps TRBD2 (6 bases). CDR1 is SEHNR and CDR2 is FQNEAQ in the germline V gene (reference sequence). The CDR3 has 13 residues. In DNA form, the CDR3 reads TGTGCCAGCAGCGTAGCGGTCTACAATGAGCAGTTCTTC. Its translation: CASSVAVYNEQFF.

The CDR3 region is CASRLPRQPQHF. The DNA for the CDR3 is TGTGCCAGCAGACTACCAAGACAGCCCCAGCATTTT. This sequence joins TRBV28 and TRBJ1-5, with unresolved D. The V end lost 6 bases, the J end lost 7 bases, and 10 bases lay between the germline ends. This CDR3 spans 12 amino acids. Germline V gene sequence: CDR1 MDHEN, CDR2 SYDVKM.

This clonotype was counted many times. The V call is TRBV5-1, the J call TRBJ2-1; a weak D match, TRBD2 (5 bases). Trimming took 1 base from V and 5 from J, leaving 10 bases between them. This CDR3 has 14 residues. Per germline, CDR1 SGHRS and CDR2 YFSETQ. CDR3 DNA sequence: TGCGCCAGCAGCTTGACGGGATTAAACAATGAGCAGTTCTTC. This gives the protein CASSLTGLNNEQFF.

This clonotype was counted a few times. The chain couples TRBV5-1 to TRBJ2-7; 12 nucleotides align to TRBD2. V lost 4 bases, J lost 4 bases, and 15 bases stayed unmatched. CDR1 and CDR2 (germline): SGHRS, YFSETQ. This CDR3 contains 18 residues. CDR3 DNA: TGCGCCAGCAGCCTGGGGCTAGCGGGAGGGCCGGCATCGTACGAGCAGTACTTC. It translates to CASSLGLAGGPASYEQYF.

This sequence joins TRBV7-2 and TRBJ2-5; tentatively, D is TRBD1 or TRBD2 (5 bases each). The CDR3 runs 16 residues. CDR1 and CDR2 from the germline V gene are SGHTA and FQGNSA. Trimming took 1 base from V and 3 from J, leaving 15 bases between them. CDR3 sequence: CASSLGLGWGKETQYF. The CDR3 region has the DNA TGTGCCAGCAGCTTAGGTCTGGGATGGGGGAAAGAGACCCAGTACTTC. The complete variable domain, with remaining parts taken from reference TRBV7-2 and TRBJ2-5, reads GAGVSQSPSNKVTEKGKDVELRCDPISGHTALYWYRQSLGQGLEFLIYFQGNSAPDKSGLPSDRFSAERTGGSVSTLTIQRTQQEDSAVYLCASSLGLGWGKETQYFGPGTRLLVL.

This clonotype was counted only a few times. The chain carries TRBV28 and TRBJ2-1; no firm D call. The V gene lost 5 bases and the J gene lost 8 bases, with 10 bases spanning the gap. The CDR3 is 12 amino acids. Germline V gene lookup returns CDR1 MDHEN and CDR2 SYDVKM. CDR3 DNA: TGTGCCAGCAGTGCCGACTTGGATGAGCAGTTCTTC. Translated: CASSADLDEQFF.